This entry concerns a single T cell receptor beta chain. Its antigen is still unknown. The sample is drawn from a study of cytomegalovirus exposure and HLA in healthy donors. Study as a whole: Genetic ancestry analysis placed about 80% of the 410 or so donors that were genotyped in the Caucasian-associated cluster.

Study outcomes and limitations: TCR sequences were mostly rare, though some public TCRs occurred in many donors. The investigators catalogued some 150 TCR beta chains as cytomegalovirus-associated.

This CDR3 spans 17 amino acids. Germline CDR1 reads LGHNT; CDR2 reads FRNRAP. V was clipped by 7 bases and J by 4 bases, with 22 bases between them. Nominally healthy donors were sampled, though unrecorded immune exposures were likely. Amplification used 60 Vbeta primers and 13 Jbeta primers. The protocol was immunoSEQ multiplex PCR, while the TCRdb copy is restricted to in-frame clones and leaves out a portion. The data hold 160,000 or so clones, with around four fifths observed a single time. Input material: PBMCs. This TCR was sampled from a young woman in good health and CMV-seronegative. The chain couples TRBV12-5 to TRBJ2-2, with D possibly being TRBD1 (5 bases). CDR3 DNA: TGTGCTAGTGCCCGGATTGGGGCCGCCGATGGCACCGGGGAGCTGTTTTTT. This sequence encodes CASARIGAADGTGELFF.